The 16 T cell receptor beta chains given below trace back to one sample, sequenced in a study of cytomegalovirus exposure and HLA in healthy donors. Primers: 60 Vbeta forward and 13 Jbeta reverse. Assay: immunoSEQ multiplex PCR; the TCRdb copy retains only in-frame clones and omits some. The sample carries about 160,000 clones, just under 80% recorded once. Material: PBMCs. Source of these receptors: a woman aged 45-65 years in good health and CMV-seropositive.

The CDR3 is CASSFLPGPYGDEQFF. In DNA, the CDR3 is TGTGCCAGCAGCTTCTTGCCGGGCCCTTACGGGGATGAGCAGTTCTTC. This sequence joins TRBV7-9 and TRBJ2-1; D possibly corresponds to TRBD2 (5 bases). The CDR3 has 16 amino acids. The V gene lost 3 bases and the J gene lost 8 bases, with 20 bases spanning the gap. The germline gives CDR1 SEHNR, CDR2 FQNEAQ (reference sequence).

V usage is TRBV7-3 and J usage is TRBJ2-2, with 8 positions matching TRBD2. Germline CDR1 and CDR2: SGHTA and FQGTGA. CDR3 length equals 13 residues. The ends lost 4 bases at V and 6 bases at J; junction bases unmatched: 1. The CDR3 here is CASSSAGAGELFF. CDR3 coding DNA: TGTGCCAGCAGCTCAGCGGGGGCCGGGGAGCTGTTTTTT.

J is TRBJ1-2 and V is TRBV28; D gene ambiguous. Deletions cut 5 bases from V and 5 bases from J, with 15 bases between. The CDR3 sequence is 14 residues long. Germline V gives CDR1 MDHEN, CDR2 SYDVKM. DNA for the CDR3: TGTGCCAGCAGTCCCCACGCGGGGAAGTATGGCTACACCTTC. Amino acids: CASSPHAGKYGYTF.

The chain links TRBV14 to TRBJ1-1, with D uncertain. The V end lost 2 bases, the J end lost 8 bases, and 18 bases lay between the germline ends. The CDR3 loop spans 15 amino acids. Germline-derived CDR1 and CDR2 are SGHDN and FVKESK. The CDR3 DNA is TGTGCCAGCAGCCAACGGATTGTAGGTCCAGGAGAAGCTTTCTTT. This codes for CASSQRIVGPGEAFF.

V is TRBV7-8 and J is TRBJ1-2, with D possibly TRBD1 on 5 matching bases. The CDR3 is made up of 16 amino acids. The V gene lost 2 bases and the J gene lost 4 bases, with 17 bases spanning the gap. Per the germline V gene, CDR1 is SGHVS and CDR2 is FQNEAQ. CDR3 amino acids: CASSLLAGDSSYGYTF. The CDR3 DNA reads TGTGCCAGCAGCTTATTGGCGGGGGACTCCAGCTATGGCTACACCTTC.

The chain is built from TRBV5-5 and TRBJ2-1, with D perhaps matching TRBD1 (6 bases). CDR3 size: 15 residues. V lost 2 bases and J 4 bases, leaving 13 bases between the germline ends. The V gene's germline CDR1 is SGHKS and CDR2 YYEKEE (reference sequence). CDR3: CASSFRDNVYNEQFF. CDR3 in DNA: TGTGCCAGCAGCTTCCGGGACAACGTTTACAATGAGCAGTTCTTC.

V and J are TRBV7-3 and TRBJ2-5; 11 positions match TRBD1. CDR3 size: 15 residues. Looked up from germline, CDR1 is SGHTA and CDR2 is FQGTGA. V gave up 3 bases and J gave up 5 bases; unmatched junction bases: 5. This chain's CDR3 is CASSLDRGRGETQYF. CDR3 in DNA: TGTGCCAGCAGCTTGGACAGGGGGCGAGGGGAGACCCAGTACTTC.

This chain uses TRBV27 with TRBJ1-5; 8 bases map to TRBD1. Germline lookup yields CDR1 MNHEY and CDR2 SMNVEV (reference sequence). The CDR3 is 15 residues long. V shed 3 bases and J 1 base; nucleotides not matched to a gene: 2. CDR3 region: CASSFRGLSNQPQHF. CDR3 in DNA: TGTGCCAGCAGTTTCAGGGGGCTAAGCAATCAGCCCCAGCATTTT.

This sequence joins TRBV4-2 and TRBJ2-5, with 7 bases aligning to TRBD2. Germline trimming cut 5 bases from V and 2 bases from J; bases unmatched to any gene: 8. The CDR3 has 15 amino acids. Germline assignment: CDR1 LGHNA and CDR2 YNFKEQ. The CDR3 here is CASSAAGVRQETQYF. In DNA, the CDR3 is TGTGCCAGCAGCGCGGCGGGAGTCCGGCAAGAGACCCAGTACTTC.

The chain combines TRBV11-1 with TRBJ1-1; D is uncertain. The length of the CDR3 is 12 residues. Germline V gene data show CDR1 as SGHAT and CDR2 as FQDESV (reference sequence). Trimming cost V 3 bases and J 8 bases, with 10 bases left between them. The CDR3 protein is CASSLRPVEAFF. DNA for the CDR3: TGTGCCAGCAGCTTGAGGCCGGTGGAAGCTTTCTTT.

CDR3 loop: CASRSEARNTGELFF. CDR3 DNA sequence: TGTGCCAGCAGGTCGGAAGCTAGGAACACCGGGGAGCTGTTTTTT. This chain joins TRBV7-6 and TRBJ2-2; no clear D gene. Germline CDR1 is SGHVS and CDR2 is FNYEAQ. The CDR3 length is 15 residues. The ends were cut back, 6 bases at V and 1 base at J, with 12 bases in the middle.

V usage is TRBV11-2 and J usage is TRBJ2-4; D call uncertain. The germline V gene has CDR1 SGHAT and CDR2 FQNNGV. This CDR3 spans 13 amino acids. V was shortened by 3 bases and J by 7 bases, with 10 bases between the two germline ends. CDR3 in DNA: TGTGCCAGCAGCTTCGCGTTTCCGAACATTCAGTACTTC. Encoded protein: CASSFAFPNIQYF.

This clone was picked up a small number of times. This CDR3 is CASSLAQGYEQYF. In nucleotides, the CDR3 is TGCGCCAGCAGCTTGGCTCAGGGGTACGAGCAGTACTTC. The rearrangement uses TRBV5-1 and TRBJ2-7, with a weak D call TRBD1 (6 bases). Germline CDR1 is SGHRS and CDR2 is YFSETQ. The CDR3 extends over 13 amino acids. Trimming shortened V by 0 bases and J by 4 bases, and 8 bases separated the two germline ends.

To note about this clone: This specimen includes other DNA sequences encoding the same CDR3. The chain carries TRBV7-2 and TRBJ1-5; 8 bases are a match to TRBD1. Per the germline V gene, CDR1 is SGHTA and CDR2 is FQGNSA. This CDR3 contains 13 residues. With V trimmed by 5 bases and J by 5 bases, 2 bases remained unmatched. CDR3 sequence (DNA): TGTGCCAGCAGCCTACAGGGGGATCAGCCCCAGCATTTT. Encoded protein: CASSLQGDQPQHF.

This chain uses TRBV7-3 with TRBJ2-1; the match to TRBD2 covers 8 bases. Losses at the gene ends were 5 bases for V and 4 bases for J; bases not matched to a gene: 7. Germline V lookup: CDR1 SGHTA, CDR2 FQGTGA. The CDR3 totals 15 residues. As DNA, the CDR3 is TGTGCCAGCAGCAAAACTAGCGGAGTTTACAATGAGCAGTTCTTC. This encodes CASSKTSGVYNEQFF.

This chain uses TRBV6-1 with TRBJ2-7, with D perhaps matching TRBD2 (5 bases). Per germline, CDR1 MNHNS and CDR2 SASEGT. V was trimmed by 8 bases and J by 0 bases, leaving 11 bases between them. CDR3 length: 13 amino acids. The CDR3 nucleotides read TGTGCCAGCGAGGGCAGGAGCTCCTACGAGCAGTACTTC. This gives the protein CASEGRSSYEQYF.